This T cell receptor (beta chain) was profiled in a study of T-cell reconstitution after alpha-beta-depleted transplantation in children. This clonotype was observed at least ten times. Its matching antigen is unknown. A library of TCRbeta sequences, prepared with unique molecular identifiers, was generated. TCRdb re-derived calls from the PCR reads in MiXCR, one entry per CDR3 protein. This table holds about 290,000 distinct CDR3 sequences, roughly a tenth found once. General observations from the study: At around two months after transplant, the alpha-beta T cells were reportedly derived from several hundred expanded clones that came from non-depleted graft cells. When one year had passed after transplant, most T-cell counts and diversity came from newly produced T cells.

After removal of 7 bases from V and 5 bases from J, the junction contained 9 bases not matched to a gene. Germline V lookup: CDR1 SGHRS, CDR2 YFSETQ. This CDR3 contains 14 residues. The material was PBMCs, obtained before TCRalphabeta/CD19-depleted stem cell transplant. This chain uses TRBV5-1 with TRBJ2-5, with 9 nucleotides matching TRBD2. This sequence originates from a boy under three years old with acute myeloid leukemia, due to receive a stem cell transplant. The CDR3 nucleotides are TGCGCCAGCTACCCCGGGACTAGCTACGAGACCCAGTACTTC. Translating it yields CASYPGTSYETQYF.